This paragraph covers one T cell receptor beta chain sequence. Sequencing used immunoSEQ multiplex PCR; TCRdb keeps in-frame clones, though not all of them. The sample consists of approximately 2,000,000 clones, 85% to 95% of them appearing once. The sample comes from a study of shared clonotypes between healthy human individuals. The CDR3 consists of 14 residues. V lost 5 bases and J lost 5; bases outside the gene matches: 3. Germline-derived CDR1 and CDR2 are SEHNR and FQNEAQ (reference sequence). The receptor was derived from a man between 18 and 29 years old in good health. Some clones in this sample may be carry-over from other donors' samples. V is TRBV7-9 and J is TRBJ2-3; 11 nucleotides align to TRBD1. Sequencing used naive CD4+ T cells from PBMCs. Described subset: CD45RA+ positively selected. The CDR3 spells CASSRTGGEDTQYF. The CDR3 DNA is TGTGCCAGCAGCCGGACAGGGGGCGAAGATACGCAGTATTTT.